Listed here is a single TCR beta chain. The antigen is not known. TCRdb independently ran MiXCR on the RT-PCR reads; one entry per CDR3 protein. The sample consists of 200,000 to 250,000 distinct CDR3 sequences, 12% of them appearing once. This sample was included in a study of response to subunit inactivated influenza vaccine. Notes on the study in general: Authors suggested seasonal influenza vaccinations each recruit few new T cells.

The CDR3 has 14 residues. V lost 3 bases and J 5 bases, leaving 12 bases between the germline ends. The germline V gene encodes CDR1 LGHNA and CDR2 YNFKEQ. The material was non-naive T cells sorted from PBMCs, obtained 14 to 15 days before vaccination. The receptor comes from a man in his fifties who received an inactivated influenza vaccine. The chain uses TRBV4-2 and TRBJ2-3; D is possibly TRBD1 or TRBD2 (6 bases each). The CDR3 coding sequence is TGTGCCAGCAGCCATGGGGGGCGGGGAGATACGCAGTATTTT. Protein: CASSHGGRGDTQYF.